Listed below are T cell receptor beta chains from one sample, sequenced in a study of T cells in Graves' hyperthyroidism and ophthalmopathy. TCRdb reprocessed the multiplex PCR reads via MiXCR and lists one record per CDR3 protein. The sample consists of about 660,000 distinct CDR3 sequences, nearly 45% of them appearing once. The sample comprised peripheral blood or thyroid tissue (not recorded which). The receptors were gathered from an adult man with Graves' disease, either hyperthyroidism or ophthalmopathy (not recorded which). Both conserved end residues are trimmed from each CDR3. A D gene is named only where the DNA matches it firmly. Not every row has a clone size; where given, it reads once, few, many or a size class.

- TRBV15 few ATLGGSSYNSPLH
TRBD1 TRBV10-3 - AISEQGAETQY
TRBD1 TRBV6-6 - ASSPGTVLANYGYT
TRBD1 TRBV20-1 - SASPGQGLRETQY
- TRBV2 - ASVVGAGSTQY
TRBD1 TRBV10-3 once VISGPGTGEETQY
- TRBV2 once ASTGVDQKLF
- TRBV7-9 - ASSLANREGSNQPQH
TRBD1 TRBV4-1 many ASSQVTGTGQPQH
TRBD2 TRBV20-1 - SAEGTSGRAVGELF
- TRBV29-1 - SVDRADTEKLF
TRBD1 TRBV12-3/TRBV12-4 - ASSLGQGFLQTQY
- TRBV25-1 - ASSARDSYEQY
- TRBV10-2 few ASTFTDSLSGNTIY
TRBD1 TRBV5-1 - ASSLYDRAEANYGYT
TRBD1 TRBV20-1 - SASRTGGRYGYEQY
TRBD2 TRBV19 - ASSATSHYEQY
- TRBV7-2 many ASTLRARDEQY